The next 22 T cell receptor beta chains were all read from a single sample in a study of T-cell memory formation after mild COVID-19. Each CDR3 protein gets one entry after TCRdb re-called the 5' RACE reads with MiXCR. In the table there are 400,000 or so distinct CDR3 sequences, 20% of which are singletons. The sequenced sample was PBMCs or a T cell subset sorted from them (not recorded which). These receptors were obtained from an adult woman who had mild COVID-19 (a few samples of this study predate the infection). Cell type and time point are not known.

The V and J genes are TRBV27 and TRBJ2-1; 10 nucleotides match TRBD1. J was trimmed by 6 bases and V by 4 bases; bases with no gene match: 3. Germline assignment: CDR1 MNHEY and CDR2 SMNVEV (reference sequence). The CDR3 loop spans 14 amino acids. The CDR3: CASSSGQGINEQFF. As DNA, the CDR3 is TGTGCCAGCAGTTCGGGACAGGGGATCAATGAGCAGTTCTTC.

This clonotype was seen ten or more times. V usage is TRBV5-1 and J usage is TRBJ2-3; 9 bases are a match to TRBD1. V lost 2 bases to trimming and J lost 6 bases; unmatched junction nucleotides: 7. The V gene's germline CDR1 is SGHRS and CDR2 YFSETQ. The CDR3 totals 15 residues. The CDR3 DNA reads as TGCGCCAGCAGCTTACAGGGGGCGCAGAGTGATACGCAGTATTTT. Its protein product is CASSLQGAQSDTQYF.

The J gene is TRBJ2-7, the V gene TRBV20-1, with TRBD2 as a possible D gene (5 bases). Germline lookup yields CDR1 DFQATT and CDR2 SNEGSKA (reference sequence). This CDR3 is 15 amino acids long. Trimming pared 3 bases from V and 0 bases from J, leaving 15 bases between. The CDR3 coding sequence is TGCAGTGCTAGTCCCCAGGACTCGAGCTCCTACGAGCAGTACTTC. Translation gives CSASPQDSSSYEQYF.

This clonotype was counted a few times. The chain recombines TRBV5-6 with TRBJ2-1; no clear D. The CDR3 totals 15 residues. V gave up 4 bases and J gave up 2 bases, with 13 bases separating them. Germline CDR1 reads SGHDT; CDR2 reads YYEEEE. This CDR3 is CASSPQSVAYNEQFF. The CDR3 DNA follows: TGTGCCAGCAGCCCACAGAGCGTGGCCTACAATGAGCAGTTCTTC. Together with reference TRBV5-6 and TRBJ2-1, the CDR3 gives the full variable domain: DAGVTQSPTHLIKTRGQQVTLRCSPKSGHDTVSWYQQALGQGPQFIFQYYEEEERQRGNFPDRFSGHQFPNYSSELNVNALLLGDSALYLCASSPQSVAYNEQFFGPGTRLTVL.

V and J are TRBV7-8 and TRBJ2-1; D gene ambiguous. CDR1 and CDR2 (germline): SGHVS, FQNEAQ. V was cut by 0 bases and J by 12 bases, with 9 bases left in between. The CDR3 runs 12 residues. CDR3 DNA: TGTGCCAGCAGCTTAGCTACCCATGGGCAGTTCTTC. This codes for CASSLATHGQFF.

This CDR3 is CASGFEVNQPQHF. In DNA, the CDR3 is TGTGCCAGCGGGTTCGAAGTGAATCAGCCCCAGCATTTT. The V call is TRBV12-3 or TRBV12-4, the J call TRBJ1-5; D is uncertain. V gave up 8 bases and J gave up 4 bases, with 12 bases separating them. The CDR3 length is 13 residues.

The rearrangement uses TRBV12-3 or TRBV12-4 and TRBJ2-3; D is ambiguous. V was trimmed by 7 bases and J by 5 bases, leaving 13 bases between them. CDR3 size: 13 residues. The CDR3 region has the DNA TGTGCCAGCAATTGGGATGTAGAAGATACGCAGTATTTT. As protein: CASNWDVEDTQYF.

V is TRBV7-9 and J is TRBJ2-7, with 11 bases that match TRBD1. Germline V CDR1 and CDR2: SEHNR, FQNEAQ (reference sequence). The CDR3 loop spans 16 amino acids. Germline trimming cut 0 bases from V and 6 bases from J; bases unmatched to any gene: 7. The CDR3 nucleotides are TGTGCCAGCAGCTTAGCACCCGGACAGGGGGCGGGCGAGCAGTACTTC. Translating it yields CASSLAPGQGAGEQYF.

This clonotype has only a few counts. The gene calls are TRBV24-1 and TRBJ2-1; 7 bases fit TRBD1. Germline V gene sequence: CDR1 KGHDR, CDR2 SFDVKD. Trimming at V came to 9 bases and at J to 0 bases, leaving 7 bases not matched to a gene. The CDR3 covers 15 residues. CDR3 DNA: TGTGCCACCGCTGGACAGGCGAGCTCCTACAATGAGCAGTTCTTC. As protein: CATAGQASSYNEQFF.

In this sample, this clonotype turned up a few times. V and J are TRBV7-2 and TRBJ2-5; 7 positions agree with TRBD1. This CDR3 has 15 residues. J lost 5 bases, V lost 5 bases, and 11 bases had no gene match. Per the germline V gene, CDR1 is SGHTA and CDR2 is FQGNSA. The CDR3 is CASSPRRGLGETQYF. In DNA form, the CDR3 reads TGTGCCAGCAGCCCAAGAAGGGGGCTGGGGGAGACCCAGTACTTC.

This clonotype has at least ten counts. The chain combines TRBV12-3 or TRBV12-4 with TRBJ2-7; no clear D. The CDR3 runs 14 residues. Trimming left V 5 bases short and J 4 bases short, with 15 bases between. CDR3 in amino acids: CASSNQDWGYEQYF. Written as DNA, the CDR3 is TGTGCCAGCAGTAACCAAGACTGGGGATACGAGCAGTACTTC.

This clonotype was found a few times. The chain combines TRBV27 with TRBJ1-5, with 8 positions matching TRBD1. Germline V lookup: CDR1 MNHEY, CDR2 SMNVEV (reference sequence). J was trimmed by 7 bases and V by 0 bases; bases with no gene match: 8. CDR3 size: 16 residues. CDR3 bases: TGTGCCAGCAGTTTATCTGGACAGGGACGTCGGCAGCCCCAGCATTTT. Translated: CASSLSGQGRRQPQHF.

The chain couples TRBV5-1 to TRBJ2-3, with D tentatively TRBD1 (5 bases). The germline V gene encodes CDR1 SGHRS and CDR2 YFSETQ. With 0 bases removed from V and 4 bases from J, the gap between germline ends came to 12 bases. The CDR3 is made up of 15 amino acids. The CDR3, as DNA: TGCGCCAGCAGCTTGGGGACATTTCAGGCAGATACGCAGTATTTT. Its translation: CASSLGTFQADTQYF.

The CDR3 DNA follows: TGTGCCAGCAGCCAAGACAGGGGGAGAAACTATGGCTACACCTTC. Translation gives CASSQDRGRNYGYTF. V and J are TRBV7-2 and TRBJ1-2, with 9 positions matching TRBD1. The CDR3 runs 15 residues. From germline, CDR1 is SGHTA and CDR2 FQGNSA. The V segment lost 5 bases and the J segment 2 bases; nucleotides outside the gene matches: 6.

V usage is TRBV6-5 and J usage is TRBJ1-6, with TRBD1 matching over 8 bases. J lost 6 bases, V lost 4 bases, and 8 bases had no gene match. The germline gives CDR1 MNHEY, CDR2 SVGAGI. This CDR3 comprises 16 residues. The CDR3 protein is CASSFGLDRANSPLHF. The CDR3 DNA reads TGTGCCAGCAGTTTTGGATTGGACAGGGCTAATTCACCCCTCCACTTT.

This clonotype was seen a few times. The J gene is TRBJ2-3, the V gene TRBV4-2, with D hard to call. CDR3 size: 12 residues. V was cut by 0 bases and J by 8 bases, with 6 bases left in between. Germline V CDR1 and CDR2: LGHNA, YNFKEQ. As DNA, the CDR3 is TGTGCCAGCAGCCAAGATCTGGGTACGCAGTATTTT. It codes for CASSQDLGTQYF.

This clonotype was seen at least ten times. This rearrangement joins TRBV27 to TRBJ2-7; 9 bases line up with TRBD2. Germline CDR1 reads MNHEY; CDR2 reads SMNVEV (reference sequence). V lost 2 bases and J lost 2; bases outside the gene matches: 4. This CDR3 has 15 amino acids. The DNA of the CDR3 is TGTGCCAGCAGTTTAGCGGGAGGGCCGGCCTACGAGCAGTACTTC. Amino acids: CASSLAGGPAYEQYF.

The chain carries TRBV30 and TRBJ1-2; weak D call: TRBD1 (6 bases). Germline assignment: CDR1 GTSNPN and CDR2 SVGIG (reference sequence). V was pared by 3 bases and J by 8 bases, with 13 bases between. This CDR3 spans 12 amino acids. The chain's CDR3 is CAWSVGAYGYTF. The CDR3 DNA follows: TGTGCCTGGAGCGTGGGGGCCTACGGCTACACCTTC.

This chain links TRBV12-3 or TRBV12-4 with TRBJ2-2; TRBD1 might be the D (6 bases). There are 13 residues in the CDR3. V lost 7 bases, J lost 7 bases, and 13 bases lay in between. The DNA for the CDR3 is TGTGCCAGCATCGTAGCAGGGGTCGGGGAGCTGTTTTTT. Translation: CASIVAGVGELFF.

Many counts were recorded for this clonotype. V and J are TRBV7-9 and TRBJ2-5; D unclear. V lost 2 bases, J lost 1 base, and 14 bases lay in between. There are 16 residues in the CDR3. Germline CDR1 is SEHNR and CDR2 is FQNEAQ (reference sequence). CDR3 coding DNA: TGTGCCAGCAGCTTACCCTTCGGTCTCGGCCAAGAGACCCAGTACTTC. Its protein product is CASSLPFGLGQETQYF.

In this sample, this clonotype turned up a few times. The chain is built from TRBV5-1 and TRBJ2-5; D may match TRBD1 or TRBD2 (6 bases each). Germline CDR1 SGHRS, CDR2 YFSETQ. Trimming shortened V by 9 bases and J by 1 base, and 16 bases separated the two germline ends. The CDR3 has 14 amino acids. CDR3 sequence reads: CANQYGGPQETQYF. In DNA form, the CDR3 reads TGCGCCAACCAATACGGGGGCCCCCAAGAGACCCAGTACTTC.

This clonotype showed up just a few times. This rearrangement joins TRBV9 to TRBJ1-3, with TRBD1 identical over 7 bases. This CDR3 has 14 amino acids. With V trimmed by 0 bases and J by 3 bases, 0 bases remained unmatched. The germline gives CDR1 SGDLS, CDR2 YYNGEE. In DNA, the CDR3 is TGTGCCAGCAGCGTAGGGGACAGTGGAAACACCATATATTTT. This encodes CASSVGDSGNTIYF.